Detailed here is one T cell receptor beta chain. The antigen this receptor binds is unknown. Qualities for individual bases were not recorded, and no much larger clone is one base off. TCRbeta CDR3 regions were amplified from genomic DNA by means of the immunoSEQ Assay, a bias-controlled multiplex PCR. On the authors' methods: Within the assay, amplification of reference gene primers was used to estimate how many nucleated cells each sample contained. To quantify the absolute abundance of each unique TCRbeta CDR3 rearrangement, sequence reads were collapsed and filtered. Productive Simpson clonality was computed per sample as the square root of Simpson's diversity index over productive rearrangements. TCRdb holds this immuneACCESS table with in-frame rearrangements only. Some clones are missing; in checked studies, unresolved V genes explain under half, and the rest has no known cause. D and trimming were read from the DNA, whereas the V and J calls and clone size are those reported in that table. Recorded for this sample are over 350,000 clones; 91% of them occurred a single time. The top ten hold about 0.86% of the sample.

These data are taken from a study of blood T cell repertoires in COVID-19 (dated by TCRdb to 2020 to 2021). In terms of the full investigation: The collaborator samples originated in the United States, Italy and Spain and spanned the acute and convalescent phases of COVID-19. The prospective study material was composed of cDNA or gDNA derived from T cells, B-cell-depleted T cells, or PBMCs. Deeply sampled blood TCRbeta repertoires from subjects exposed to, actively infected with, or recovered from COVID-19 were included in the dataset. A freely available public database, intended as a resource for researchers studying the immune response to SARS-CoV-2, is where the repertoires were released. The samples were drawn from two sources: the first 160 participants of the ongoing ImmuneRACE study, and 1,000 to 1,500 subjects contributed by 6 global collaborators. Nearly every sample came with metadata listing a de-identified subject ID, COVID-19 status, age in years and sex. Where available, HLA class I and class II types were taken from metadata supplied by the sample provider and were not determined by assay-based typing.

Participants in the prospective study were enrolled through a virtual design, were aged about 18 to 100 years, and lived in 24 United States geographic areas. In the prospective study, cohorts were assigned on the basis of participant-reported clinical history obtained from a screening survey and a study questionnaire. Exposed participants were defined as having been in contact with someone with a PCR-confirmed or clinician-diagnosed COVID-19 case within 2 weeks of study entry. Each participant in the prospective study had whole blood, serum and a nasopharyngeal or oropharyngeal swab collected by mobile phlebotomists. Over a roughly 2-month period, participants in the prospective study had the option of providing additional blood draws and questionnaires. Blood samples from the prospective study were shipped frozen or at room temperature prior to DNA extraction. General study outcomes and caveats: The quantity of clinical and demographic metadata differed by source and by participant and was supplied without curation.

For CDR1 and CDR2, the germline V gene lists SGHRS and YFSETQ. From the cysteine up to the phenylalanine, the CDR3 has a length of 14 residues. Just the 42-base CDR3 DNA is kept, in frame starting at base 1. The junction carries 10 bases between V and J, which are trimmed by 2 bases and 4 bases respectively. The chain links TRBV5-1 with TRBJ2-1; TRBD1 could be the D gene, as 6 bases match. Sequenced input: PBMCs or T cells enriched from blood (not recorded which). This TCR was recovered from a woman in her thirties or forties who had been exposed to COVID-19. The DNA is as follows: TGCGCCAGCAGCTTAAAAACAGGGTACAATGAGCAGTTCTTC. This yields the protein CASSLKTGYNEQFF.